This T cell receptor (beta chain) comes out of a study of blood T cells in healthy people across ages. A sample-barcoded 5' primer and a J-beta primer mix were used in a second PCR of roughly 6 to 11 cycles. In TCRdb, the 5' RACE reads were re-called with MiXCR into one record per CDR3 protein. The table lists around 990,000 distinct CDR3 sequences, roughly 24% of them singletons. This clonotype was seen a handful of times. The V and J ends lost 4 bases and 4 bases respectively, with 16 bases between them. This CDR3 comprises 15 residues. From germline, CDR1 is SGHAT and CDR2 FQNNGV. This same sample was also part of a study on T cells of mothers and their children.

This clonotype was obtained from a girl aged 2-10 years in good health. This chain joins TRBV11-2 and TRBJ2-5, with D tentatively TRBD1 (7 bases). What was sequenced was blood. CDR3 coding DNA: TGTGCCAGCAGCTCCCGGGACAGAGCGGGAGAGACCCAGTACTTC. Its protein product is CASSSRDRAGETQYF.